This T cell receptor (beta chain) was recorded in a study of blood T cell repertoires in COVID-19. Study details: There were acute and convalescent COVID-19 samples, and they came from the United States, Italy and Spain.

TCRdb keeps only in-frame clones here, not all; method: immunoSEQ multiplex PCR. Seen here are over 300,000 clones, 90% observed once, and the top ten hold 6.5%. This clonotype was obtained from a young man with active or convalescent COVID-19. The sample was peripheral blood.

CDR3 DNA sequence: TGTGCCAGCAGCCCCCGCCTTCGGGACTCCGGAGTCACTGAAGCTTTCTTT. Amino acid sequence: CASSPRLRDSGVTEAFF. V gene TRBV7-2 combines with J gene TRBJ1-1; the D gene is possibly TRBD1 (5 bases). With 5 bases removed from V and 4 bases from J, the gap between germline ends came to 23 bases. The CDR3 runs 17 residues. CDR1 is SGHTA and CDR2 is FQGNSA in the germline V gene. Based on the CDR3 plus reference TRBV7-2 and TRBJ1-1, the full variable domain is GAGVSQSPSNKVTEKGKDVELRCDPISGHTALYWYRQSLGQGLEFLIYFQGNSAPDKSGLPSDRFSAERTGGSVSTLTIQRTQQEDSAVYLCASSPRLRDSGVTEAFFGQGTRLTVV.